These 18 T cell receptor beta chains were all obtained from the same sample, sequenced in a study of cytomegalovirus exposure and HLA in healthy donors (dated by TCRdb to 2015 to 2018). Libraries were constructed by the immunoSEQ multiplex PCR assay. For the multiplex PCR, a mixture combining 60 forward primers for TCR Vbeta segments and 13 reverse primers for TCR Jbeta segments was used. TCRdb took this table from immuneACCESS and kept in-frame rearrangements with V and J called. Such tables lack part of the clones; where checked against another copy, unresolved V genes explain under half of the gap, and the rest is unexplained. The sample has tens of thousands of clones on record, less than 80% of them singletons. 2% to 2.5% of the sample goes to the ten largest clones. What was sequenced was PBMCs. These receptors came from a man aged 30 to 45 in good health and CMV-seronegative.

V is TRBV6-6 and J is TRBJ1-1; no definite D call. Germline CDR1 reads MNHNY; CDR2 reads SVGAGI (reference sequence). The CDR3 sequence is 14 residues long. Trimming removed 6 bases from V and 5 bases from J, with 16 bases in between. The CDR3 DNA follows: TGTGCCAGCAGCCCCGAACGGGTGAGGACTGAAGCTTTCTTT. It is translated as CASSPERVRTEAFF.

The chain employs TRBV5-4 and TRBJ2-7; 7 nucleotides match TRBD1. The V and J ends lost 1 base and 6 bases, in that order; junction bases with no gene match: 7. Germline V gene data show CDR1 as SGHNT and CDR2 as YYREEE (reference sequence). The CDR3 has 14 residues. DNA of the CDR3: TGTGCCAGCAGCTTGCTGACAGGGTTTGGCGAGCAGTACTTC. Residues: CASSLLTGFGEQYF.

This clone was seen only once. V usage is TRBV5-5 and J usage is TRBJ2-7; 7 nucleotides match TRBD1. The CDR3 has 12 residues. Losses at the gene ends were 3 bases for V and 8 bases for J; bases not matched to a gene: 5. Germline loops: CDR1 SGHKS, CDR2 YYEKEE (reference sequence). The CDR3 sequence is CASSWGQRQQYF. CDR3 DNA sequence: TGTGCCAGCAGCTGGGGACAGCGGCAGCAGTACTTC.

This clone was picked up a small number of times. The rearrangement links TRBV13 to TRBJ2-1; 7 nucleotides line up with TRBD1. Trimming removed 9 bases from V and 0 bases from J; junction bases left unmatched: 5. Germline V gene data show CDR1 as PRHDT and CDR2 as FYEKMQ (reference sequence). The CDR3 spans 14 residues. The CDR3 reads CASTGASSYNEQFF. The CDR3 coding sequence is TGTGCCAGTACAGGGGCCAGCTCCTACAATGAGCAGTTCTTC.

The chain links TRBV27 to TRBJ2-2, with 11 bases fitting TRBD1. V shed 4 bases and J 3 bases; nucleotides not matched to a gene: 19. The length of the CDR3 is 21 residues. CDR1 is MNHEY and CDR2 is SMNVEV in the germline V gene (reference sequence). This chain's CDR3 is CASSSHPGTGGLAADTGELFF. In DNA form, the CDR3 reads TGTGCCAGCAGTTCTCACCCCGGGACAGGGGGTCTCGCGGCGGACACCGGGGAGCTGTTTTTT.

This clone turned up a few times. The rearrangement links TRBV18 to TRBJ1-6; TRBD1 matches at 9 bases. The CDR3 has 15 amino acids. V was pared by 0 bases and J by 10 bases, with 4 bases of the junction left unmatched. The germline V gene has CDR1 KGHSH and CDR2 LQKENI. CDR3 nucleotides: TGTGCCAGCTCACCACCGGGACAGGGAGAATCACCCCTCCACTTT. Its translation is CASSPPGQGESPLHF. The whole variable domain, remainder taken from reference TRBV18 and TRBJ1-6, is NAGVMQNPRHLVRRRGQEARLRCSPMKGHSHVYWYRQLPEEGLKFMVYLQKENIIDESGMPKERFSAEFPKEGPSILRIQQVVRGDSAAYFCASSPPGQGESPLHFGNGTRLTVT.

The rearrangement uses TRBV2 and TRBJ1-1, with 8 bases lining up with TRBD1. Germline trimming cut 8 bases from V and 3 bases from J; bases unmatched to any gene: 8. This CDR3 contains 14 residues. Germline V gives CDR1 SNHLY, CDR2 FYNNEI. The CDR3 protein is CASRQGATYTEAFF. DNA of the CDR3: TGTGCCAGCCGTCAGGGGGCAACTTACACTGAAGCTTTCTTT. Complete variable domain (other parts from reference TRBV2 and TRBJ1-1): EPEVTQTPSHQVTQMGQEVILRCVPISNHLYFYWYRQILGQKVEFLVSFYNNEISEKSEIFDDQFSVERPDGSNFTLKIRSTKLEDSAMYFCASRQGATYTEAFFGQGTRLTVV.

The chain couples TRBV4-3 to TRBJ1-5, with a weak D call TRBD1 (6 bases). Germline-derived CDR1 and CDR2 are LGHNA and YSLEER. This CDR3 is built from 15 residues. Trimming stripped 4 bases from V and 2 bases from J, with 12 bases between. CDR3 region: CASSPQQGGNQPQHF. The CDR3 nucleotides read TGCGCCAGCAGCCCACAACAGGGTGGCAATCAGCCCCAGCATTTT.

The rearrangement links TRBV5-1 to TRBJ1-1; 8 nucleotides line up with TRBD1. V dropped 2 bases and J dropped 0; count of bases not matched to a gene: 3. Germline V lookup: CDR1 SGHRS, CDR2 YFSETQ. There are 15 residues in the CDR3. The CDR3 DNA is TGCGCCAGCAGCTTAAGGACAGGGATGAACACTGAAGCTTTCTTT. Encoded protein: CASSLRTGMNTEAFF.

The chain uses TRBV12-5 and TRBJ1-6, with D possibly TRBD1 on 5 matching bases. CDR1 is LGHNT and CDR2 is FRNRAP in the germline V gene. The CDR3 totals 16 residues. V was cut by 1 base and J by 8 bases, with 15 bases left in between. Here the CDR3 reads CASGLGRGTSYSPLHF. The CDR3 DNA is TGTGCTAGTGGTTTGGGGCGGGGGACCAGCTATTCACCCCTCCACTTT.

The rearrangement joins TRBV30 to TRBJ1-1; tentative D call: TRBD1 (6 bases). V dropped 5 bases and J dropped 1 base, with 11 bases sitting between them. CDR1 and CDR2 from the germline V gene are GTSNPN and SVGIG (reference sequence). The CDR3 extends over 13 amino acids. The CDR3 loop is CAWRGGRNTEAFF. Here the CDR3 DNA reads TGTGCCTGGCGGGGGGGCAGGAACACTGAAGCTTTCTTT.

This clone was picked up a small number of times. The gene calls are TRBV6-1 and TRBJ1-1, with a weak D call TRBD1 (6 bases). CDR1 MNHNS and CDR2 SASEGT come from the germline V gene. The CDR3 is 13 residues long. V dropped 5 bases and J dropped 0 bases, with 7 bases sitting between them. For the CDR3, the DNA is TGTGCCAGCAGTCAGGGGATGAACACTGAAGCTTTCTTT. It encodes CASSQGMNTEAFF.

The J gene is TRBJ1-4, the V gene TRBV5-4; the D is unclear. There are 15 residues in the CDR3. The V gene's germline CDR1 is SGHNT and CDR2 YYREEE (reference sequence). Trimming took off 3 bases at V and 0 bases at J, with 9 bases between the two ends. The DNA of the CDR3 is TGTGCCAGCAGCTCCCGCGGGGCAACTAATGAAAAACTGTTTTTT. This sequence encodes CASSSRGATNEKLFF.

This chain joins TRBV25-1 and TRBJ1-2, with D hard to call. The CDR3 extends over 12 amino acids. With 4 bases removed from V and 5 bases from J, the gap between germline ends came to 8 bases. Germline V gene lookup returns CDR1 MGHDK and CDR2 SYGVNS. The chain's CDR3 is CASSGNGYGYTF. The CDR3 DNA sequence: TGTGCCAGCAGTGGAAACGGTTATGGCTACACCTTC.

The chain couples TRBV19 to TRBJ1-1; possible D gene TRBD1, 6 bases. The CDR3 has 14 amino acids. V was shortened by 3 bases and J by 5 bases, with 13 bases between the two germline ends. Per germline, CDR1 LNHDA and CDR2 SQIVND (reference sequence). CDR3: CASSIEGERTEAFF. The CDR3 DNA follows: TGTGCCAGTAGTATTGAGGGGGAACGGACTGAAGCTTTCTTT.

This sequence joins TRBV6-5 and TRBJ1-2, with a weak D call TRBD1 (5 bases). The CDR3 has 13 amino acids. Germline CDR1 is MNHEY and CDR2 is SVGAGI. The ends were cut back, 6 bases at V and 5 bases at J, with 13 bases in the middle. The CDR3 loop is CASSKGSVYGYTF. The CDR3 DNA follows: TGTGCCAGCAGCAAGGGGTCCGTATATGGCTACACCTTC.

This chain connects TRBV15 to TRBJ2-2, with D unclear. CDR3 length: 16 residues. V was clipped by 0 bases and J by 2 bases, with 10 bases between them. Per the germline V gene, CDR1 is LNHNV and CDR2 is YYDKDF (reference sequence). CDR3 bases: TGTGCCACCAGCAGAGACCTCGCGCCAAACACCGGGGAGCTGTTTTTT. Translation gives CATSRDLAPNTGELFF.

This clone was seen a handful of times. V gene TRBV5-8 combines with J gene TRBJ1-5; D unresolved. Between the trimmed V and J ends, which lost 6 bases and 7 bases, there was a span of 11 bases. Germline V CDR1 and CDR2: SGHTS, YDEGEE. This CDR3 region has 12 residues. Written as DNA, the CDR3 is TGTGCCAGCAACTTAATCTCCCAGCCCCAGCATTTT. Translating it yields CASNLISQPQHF.